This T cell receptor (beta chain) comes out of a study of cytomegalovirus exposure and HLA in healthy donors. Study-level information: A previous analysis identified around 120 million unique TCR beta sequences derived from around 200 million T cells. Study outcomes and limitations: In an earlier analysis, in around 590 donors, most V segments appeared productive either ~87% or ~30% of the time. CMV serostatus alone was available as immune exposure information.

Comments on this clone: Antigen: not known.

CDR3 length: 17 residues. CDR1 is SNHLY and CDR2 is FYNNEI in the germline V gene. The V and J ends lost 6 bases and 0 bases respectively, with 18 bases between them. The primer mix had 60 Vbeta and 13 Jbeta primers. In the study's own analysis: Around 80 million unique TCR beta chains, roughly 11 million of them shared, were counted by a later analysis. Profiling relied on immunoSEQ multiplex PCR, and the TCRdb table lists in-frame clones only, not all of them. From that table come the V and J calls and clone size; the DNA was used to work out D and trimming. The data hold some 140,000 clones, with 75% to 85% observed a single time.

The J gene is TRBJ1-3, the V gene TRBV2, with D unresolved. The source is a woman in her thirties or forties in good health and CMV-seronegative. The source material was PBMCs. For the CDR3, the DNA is TGTGCCAGCAGGGCCTTTTTTCAGGCTACCTCTGGAAACACCATATATTTT. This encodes CASRAFFQATSGNTIYF.